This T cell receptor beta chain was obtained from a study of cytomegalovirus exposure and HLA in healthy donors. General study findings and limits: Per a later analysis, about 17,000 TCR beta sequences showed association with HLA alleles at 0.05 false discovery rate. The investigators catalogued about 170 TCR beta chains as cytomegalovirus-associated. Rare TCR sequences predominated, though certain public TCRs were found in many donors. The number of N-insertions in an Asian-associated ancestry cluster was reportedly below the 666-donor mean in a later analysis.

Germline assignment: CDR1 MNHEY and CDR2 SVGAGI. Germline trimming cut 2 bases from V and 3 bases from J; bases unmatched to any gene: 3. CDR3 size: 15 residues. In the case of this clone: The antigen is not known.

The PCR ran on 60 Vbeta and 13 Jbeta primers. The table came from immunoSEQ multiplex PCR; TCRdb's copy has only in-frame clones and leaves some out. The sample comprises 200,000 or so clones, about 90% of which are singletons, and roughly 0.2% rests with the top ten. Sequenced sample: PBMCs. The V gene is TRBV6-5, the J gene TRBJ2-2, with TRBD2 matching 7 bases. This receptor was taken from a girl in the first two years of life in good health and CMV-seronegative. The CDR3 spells CASSYGTMHTGELFF. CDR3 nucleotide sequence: TGTGCCAGCAGTTACGGGACTATGCACACCGGGGAGCTGTTTTTT.